The subject of this entry is one T cell receptor beta chain. As yet, its antigen is unknown. The data derive from a study of T-cell reconstitution after alpha-beta-depleted transplantation in children. TCRbeta library preparation incorporated unique molecular identifiers. TCRdb redid the calling of the PCR reads with MiXCR, one entry per CDR3 protein. Counted here are approximately 630,000 distinct CDR3 sequences, around 13% occurring once; the ten biggest clones make up roughly 0.84%. Notes on the study in general: At one year after transplant, newly produced T cells mostly accounted for T-cell counts and diversity.

The receptor was isolated from a girl between 2 and 10 years old with congenital amegakaryocytic thrombocytopenia, due to receive a stem cell transplant. Sample: PBMCs, taken before TCRalphabeta/CD19-depleted stem cell transplant.

CDR3 DNA: TGCGCCAGCAGAGCAGGGAAGTCGACAGATACGCAGTATTTT. It codes for CASRAGKSTDTQYF. The chain uses TRBV10-2 and TRBJ2-3; weak D call: TRBD1 (5 bases). From germline, CDR1 is WSHSY and CDR2 SAAADI. The CDR3 has 14 amino acids. Trimming stripped 6 bases from V and 3 bases from J, with 13 bases between.